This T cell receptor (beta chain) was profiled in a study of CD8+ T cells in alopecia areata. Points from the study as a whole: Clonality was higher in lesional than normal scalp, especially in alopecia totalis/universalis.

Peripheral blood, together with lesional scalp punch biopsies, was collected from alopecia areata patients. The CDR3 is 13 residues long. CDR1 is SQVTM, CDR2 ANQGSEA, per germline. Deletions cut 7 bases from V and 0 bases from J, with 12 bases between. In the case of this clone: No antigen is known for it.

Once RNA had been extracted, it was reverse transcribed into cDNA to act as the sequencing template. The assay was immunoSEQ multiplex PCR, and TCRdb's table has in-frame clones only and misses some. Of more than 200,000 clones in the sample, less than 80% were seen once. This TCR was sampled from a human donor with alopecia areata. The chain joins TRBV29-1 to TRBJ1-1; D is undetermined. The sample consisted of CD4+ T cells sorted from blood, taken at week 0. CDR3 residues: CSATRTVNTEAFF. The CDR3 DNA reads TGCAGCGCTACACGGACTGTGAACACTGAAGCTTTCTTT.